This is a list of T cell receptor beta chains from one sample in a study of PD-1 blockade in mismatch repair-deficient tumors. This table comes from immunoSEQ multiplex PCR, and its TCRdb copy is limited to in-frame clones, with some not included. The data hold roughly 50,000 clones, with around four fifths observed a single time. This material consisted of peripheral blood, taken 4 weeks after starting pembrolizumab. Source of these receptors: an adult with mismatch repair-deficient cancer. The CDR3 runs from the conserved cysteine through the conserved F or W. D genes are given only for firm matches. The size field is filled for only some rows; it gives once, few, many or a size class.

size	V	J	D	DNA	CDR3
once	TRBV30	TRBJ2-7	.	TGTGCCTGGAGTTTAACGGGAGATGGCGAGCAGTACTTC	CAWSLTGDGEQYF
.	TRBV20-1	TRBJ2-1	.	TGCAGTGCCTTAGCAGTTGAGCAGTTCTTC	CSALAVEQFF
.	TRBV10-1	TRBJ2-5	TRBD1	TGCGCCAGCAGTGAGTCACGACAGGGTCTGGAGACCCAGTACTTC	CASSESRQGLETQYF
.	TRBV6-5	TRBJ2-5	.	TGTGCCAGCTCTCAGGCAGGGGCGTCAGAGACCCAGTACTTC	CASSQAGASETQYF
once	TRBV9	TRBJ2-7	TRBD2	TGTGCCAGCAGCCCATCAGGTGGTAGCGGGAGTTACGAGCAGTACTTC	CASSPSGGSGSYEQYF
.	TRBV6-5	TRBJ1-5	.	TGTGCCAGCAAAGGGGATAGCAATCAGCCCCAGCATTTT	CASKGDSNQPQHF
.	TRBV9	TRBJ1-1	.	TGTGCCAGCAGCGTTTTTCAGGAGACTGAAGCTTTCTTT	CASSVFQETEAFF
.	TRBV27	TRBJ2-7	.	TGTGCCAGCAGTTTGAAAGCGGACATGGCCTACGAGCAGTACTTC	CASSLKADMAYEQYF
.	TRBV18	TRBJ2-5	TRBD2	TGTGCCAGCTCACCACCGGAGACTAGCGGGACCCAGTACTTC	CASSPPETSGTQYF
.	TRBV30	TRBJ2-7	.	TGTGCCTGGACGCGGGACAGAACCTACGAGCAGTACTTC	CAWTRDRTYEQYF
.	TRBV28	TRBJ2-7	TRBD1	TGTGCCAGCAGTTCGGGACAGCCTACCTACGAGCAGTACTTC	CASSSGQPTYEQYF